What follows describes a single TCR beta chain. This clone was recorded only once. Its antigen remains unidentified. Within one base of it there is no much larger clone, and no base qualities were kept. This record comes from a study of early stage breast cancer tumors (dated by TCRdb to between 2016 and 2019). Looking at the study overall: Of the roughly 15 invasive breast tumors, roughly eleven were found to be estrogen receptor-positive, progesterone receptor-positive and HER2-negative. Across all samples, about 2.9 million templates representing approximately 1.2 million unique clonotypes were detected. Of the 12 ER+/PR+/HER2- tumors, eight were classified as invasive ductal carcinomas and four as invasive lobular carcinomas. On average, each sample had 8.5 to 10-fold read coverage.

The study profiled bulk TCR beta-chain repertoires in matched peripheral blood, tumor and adjacent normal breast tissue taken from approximately 16 patients with early-stage breast cancer. Before surgery, about 5-11 mL of whole blood was collected in EDTA tubes and processed within 2 hours. Ficoll-Paque centrifugation in SepMate-50 tubes was used to isolate peripheral blood mononuclear cells. For storage in liquid nitrogen, PBMCs were cryopreserved as aliquots of roughly 1.8 to 4 million cells in approximately 90% FBS with around 10% DMSO. The Qiagen AllPrep DNA/RNA Mini kit was used to extract genomic DNA. Study-level results and caveats: Chain pairing and functional markers such as CD4, CD8 and FOXP3 were not captured by bulk genomic DNA sequencing of unsorted cells. The small cohort size prevented analysis by tumor subtype. Enriched TCRB sequences shared across patients were found to be mostly commonly generated sequences that were unlikely to play an important role in the tumor microenvironment. Compared with adjacent normal breast tissue, tumors had approximately 2.7-fold higher T cell density and higher clonality. Repertoires from blood and normal breast were more alike than repertoires from blood and tumor, and in about 90% of the 16 patients, comparing each tissue with blood separated tumor from normal.

Each sample was amplified in two independent genomic DNA replicates, using 0.5 ug for blood and around 1.5 ug for tumor or normal breast. TCRB sequencing of genomic DNA was carried out with the ImmunoSeq Intro kit according to the manufacturer's instructions. The multiplex PCR ran for 30 to 35 cycles using proprietary primers and spike-in control sequences for absolute quantification. Single-end 150-bp reads were used to sequence an 87-bp fragment covering the CDR3 and the flanking V and J genes. Each lane of an Illumina MiSeq running version 3.0 chemistry carried seven multiplexed samples, with two replicates apiece. The original methods were these. Raw data were processed with the vendor's proprietary pipeline, and both replicates were merged into a single result per sample. Clonotypes were defined as productive rearrangements sharing the V-gene family, CDR3 amino acid sequence and J-gene segment. Clonality was computed as 1 minus the normalized Shannon entropy (Pielou evenness) of TCRB abundances. T cell density was estimated as total templates divided by the number of input cells, with the number of input cells inferred from the DNA input amount. Total repertoire diversity and clonality were estimated with Recon using default parameters. A clonotype counted as tumor-enriched if its abundance in tumor exceeded 0.1% and was at least 32-fold higher than its abundance in normal breast. TCRdb took over this immuneACCESS table, retaining in-frame rearrangements with V and J assigned. Such tables are incomplete; in checked studies, under half of the missing clones stem from an unresolved V gene, and the remainder is unexplained. V and J calls and clone size are those listed in that table; D and trimming were worked out from the DNA. This sample lists roughly 53,000 clones; 90% to 95% were detected once. More than 4% of the sample belongs to the ten largest clones.

Reading the germline V gene (reference sequence) gives CDR1 LNHDA and CDR2 SQIVND. V is trimmed back by 3 bases and J by 0 bases, and the junction contains 2 bases that no gene match accounts for. From the cysteine up to the phenylalanine, the CDR3 has a length of 14 residues. The entry retains the CDR3 DNA only, 42 bases that are in frame from base 1. The TCR was taken from a person in their 70s with breast cancer. Rearrangement joined TRBV19 to TRBJ2-7; 7 bases in between match TRBD2. Sequencing used blood. CDR3 loop: CASSIGGSSYEQYF. In nucleotide form, the sequence is TGTGCCAGTAGTATTGGCGGGAGCTCCTACGAGCAGTACTTC.